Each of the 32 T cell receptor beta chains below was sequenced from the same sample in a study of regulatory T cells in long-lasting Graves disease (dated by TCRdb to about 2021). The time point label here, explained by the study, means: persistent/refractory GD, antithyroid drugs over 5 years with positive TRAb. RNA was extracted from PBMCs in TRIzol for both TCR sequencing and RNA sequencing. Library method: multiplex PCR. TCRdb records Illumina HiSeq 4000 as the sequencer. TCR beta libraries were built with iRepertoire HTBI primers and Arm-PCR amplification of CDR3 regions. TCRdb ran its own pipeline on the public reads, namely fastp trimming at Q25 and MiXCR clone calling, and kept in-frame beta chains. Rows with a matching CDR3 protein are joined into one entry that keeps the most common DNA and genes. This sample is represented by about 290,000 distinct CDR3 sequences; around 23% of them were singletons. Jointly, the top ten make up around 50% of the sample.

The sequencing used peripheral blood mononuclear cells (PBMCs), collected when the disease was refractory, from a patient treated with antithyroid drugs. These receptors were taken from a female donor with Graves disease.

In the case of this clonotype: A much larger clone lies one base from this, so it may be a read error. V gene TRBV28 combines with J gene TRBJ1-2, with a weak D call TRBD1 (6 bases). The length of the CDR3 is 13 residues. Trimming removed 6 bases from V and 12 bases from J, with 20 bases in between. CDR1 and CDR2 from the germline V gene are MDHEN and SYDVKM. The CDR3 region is CASSPTQGSGHTF. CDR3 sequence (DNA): TGTGCCAGCAGCCCTACACAGGGCTCCGGCCACACCTTC.

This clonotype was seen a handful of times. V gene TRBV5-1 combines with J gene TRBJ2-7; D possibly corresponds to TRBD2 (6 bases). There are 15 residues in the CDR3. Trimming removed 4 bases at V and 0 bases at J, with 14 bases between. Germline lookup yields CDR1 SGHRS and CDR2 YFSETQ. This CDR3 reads CASSGLGGDSYEQYF. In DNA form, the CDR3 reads TGCGCCAGCAGCGGGCTTGGCGGGGACTCCTACGAGCAGTACTTC.

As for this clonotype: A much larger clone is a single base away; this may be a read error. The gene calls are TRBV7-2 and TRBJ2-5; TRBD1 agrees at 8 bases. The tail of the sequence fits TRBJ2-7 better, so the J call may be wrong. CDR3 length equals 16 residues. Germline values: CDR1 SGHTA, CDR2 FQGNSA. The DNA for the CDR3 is TGTGCCAGCAGCTCAGCCACAGGGGGGCAATCCTACGAGCAGTACTTC. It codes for CASSSATGGQSYEQYF.

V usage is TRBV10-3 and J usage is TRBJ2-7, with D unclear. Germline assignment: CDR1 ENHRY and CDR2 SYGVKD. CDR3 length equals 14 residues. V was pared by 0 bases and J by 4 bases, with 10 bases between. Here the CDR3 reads CAISESRSRYEQYF. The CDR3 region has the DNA TGTGCCATCAGTGAGTCAAGAAGTCGGTACGAGCAGTACTTC.

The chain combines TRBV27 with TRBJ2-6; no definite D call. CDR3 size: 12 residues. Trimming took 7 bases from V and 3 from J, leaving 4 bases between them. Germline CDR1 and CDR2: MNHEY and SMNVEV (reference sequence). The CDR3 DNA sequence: TGTGCCAGCAAAAGTGGGGCCAACGTCCTGACTTTC. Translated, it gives CASKSGANVLTF.

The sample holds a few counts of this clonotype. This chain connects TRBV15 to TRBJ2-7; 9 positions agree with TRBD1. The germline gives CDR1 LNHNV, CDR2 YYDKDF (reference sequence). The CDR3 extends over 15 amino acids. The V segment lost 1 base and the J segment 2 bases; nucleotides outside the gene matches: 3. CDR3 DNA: TGTGCCACCAGCAGAGTACAGGGGGCTGCCTACGAGCAGTACTTC. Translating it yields CATSRVQGAAYEQYF.

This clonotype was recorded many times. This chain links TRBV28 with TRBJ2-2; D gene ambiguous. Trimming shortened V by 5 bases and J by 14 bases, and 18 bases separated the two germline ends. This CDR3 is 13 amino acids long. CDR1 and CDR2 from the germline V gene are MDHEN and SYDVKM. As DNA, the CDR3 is TGTGCCAGCAGTCTAAAGCCCCCGGGTATTCTGTTTTTT. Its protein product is CASSLKPPGILFF. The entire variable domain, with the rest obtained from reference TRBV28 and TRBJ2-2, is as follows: DVKVTQSSRYLVKRTGEKVFLECVQDMDHENMFWYRQDPGLGLRLIYFSYDVKMKEKGDIPEGYSVSREKKERFSLILESASTNQTSMYLCASSLKPPGILFFGEGSRLTVL.

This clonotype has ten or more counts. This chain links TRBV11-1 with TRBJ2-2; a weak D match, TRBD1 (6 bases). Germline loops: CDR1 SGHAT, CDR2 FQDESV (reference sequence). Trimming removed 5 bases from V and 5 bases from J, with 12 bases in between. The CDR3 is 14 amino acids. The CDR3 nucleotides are TGTGCCAGCAGCATATCGACAGGAACCGGGGAGCTGTTTTTT. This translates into CASSISTGTGELFF.

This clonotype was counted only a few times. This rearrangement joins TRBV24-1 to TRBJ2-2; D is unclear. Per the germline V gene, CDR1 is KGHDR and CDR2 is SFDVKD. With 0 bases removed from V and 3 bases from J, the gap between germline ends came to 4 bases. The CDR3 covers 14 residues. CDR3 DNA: TGTGCCACCAGTGATTTGACCTACACCGGGGAGCTGTTTTTT. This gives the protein CATSDLTYTGELFF.

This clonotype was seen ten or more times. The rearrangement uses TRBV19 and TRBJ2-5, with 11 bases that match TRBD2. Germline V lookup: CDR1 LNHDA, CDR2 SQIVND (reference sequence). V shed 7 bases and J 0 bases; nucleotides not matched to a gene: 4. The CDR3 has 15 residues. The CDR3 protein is CASTGTSGDQETQYF. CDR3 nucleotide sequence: TGTGCCAGTACCGGGACTAGCGGAGACCAAGAGACCCAGTACTTC. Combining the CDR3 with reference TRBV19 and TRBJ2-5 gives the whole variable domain DGGITQSPKYLFRKEGQNVTLSCEQNLNHDAMYWYRQDPGQGLRLIYYSQIVNDFQKGDIAEGYSVSREKKESFPLTVTSAQKNPTAFYLCASTGTSGDQETQYFGPGTRLLVL.

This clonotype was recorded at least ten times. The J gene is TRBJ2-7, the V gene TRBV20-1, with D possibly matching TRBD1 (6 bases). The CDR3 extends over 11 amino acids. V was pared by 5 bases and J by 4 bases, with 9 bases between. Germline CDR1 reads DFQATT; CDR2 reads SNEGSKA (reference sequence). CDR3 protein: CSAPGQYEQYF. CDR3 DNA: TGCAGTGCTCCCGGACAGTACGAGCAGTACTTC.

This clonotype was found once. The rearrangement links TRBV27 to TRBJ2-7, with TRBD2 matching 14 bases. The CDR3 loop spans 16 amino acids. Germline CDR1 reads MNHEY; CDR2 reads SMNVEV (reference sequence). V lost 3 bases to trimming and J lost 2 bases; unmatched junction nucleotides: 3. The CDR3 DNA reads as TGTGCCAGCAGTTTCGGGACTAGCGGGAGTCCCTACGAGCAGTACTTC. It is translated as CASSFGTSGSPYEQYF.

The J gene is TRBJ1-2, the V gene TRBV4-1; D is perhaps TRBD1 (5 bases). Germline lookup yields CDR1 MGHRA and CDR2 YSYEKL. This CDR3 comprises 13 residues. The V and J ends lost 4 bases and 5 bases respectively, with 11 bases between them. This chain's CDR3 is CASSPLGAYGYTF. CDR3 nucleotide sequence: TGCGCCAGCAGCCCCCTAGGGGCTTATGGCTACACCTTC.

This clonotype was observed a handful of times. CDR3: CASSPRENYGYTF. The CDR3 DNA follows: TGTGCCAGTAGCCCCAGAGAGAACTATGGCTACACCTTC. The chain couples TRBV19 to TRBJ1-2; D gene ambiguous. The V gene's germline CDR1 is LNHDA and CDR2 SQIVND (reference sequence). Trimming removed 6 bases at V and 2 bases at J, with 10 bases between. The CDR3 runs to 13 residues.

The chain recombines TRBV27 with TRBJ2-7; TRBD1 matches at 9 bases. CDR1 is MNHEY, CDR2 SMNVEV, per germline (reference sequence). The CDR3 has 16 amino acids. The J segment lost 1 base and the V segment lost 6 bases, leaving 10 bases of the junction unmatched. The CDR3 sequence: CASSRNPGQGSYEQYF. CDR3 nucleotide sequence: TGTGCCAGCAGCCGAAACCCGGGACAGGGTTCCTACGAGCAGTACTTC.

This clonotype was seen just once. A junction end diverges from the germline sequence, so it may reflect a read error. Here the CDR3 DNA reads TGTCCCAGCAGTTTGGGGGGAGGAGGTAATTCACCCCTCCACTTT. This gives the protein CPSSLGGGGNSPLHF. The chain links TRBV27 to TRBJ1-6; maybe TRBD1 (5 bases). Germline V gives CDR1 MNHEY, CDR2 SMNVEV (reference sequence). The CDR3 has 15 residues.

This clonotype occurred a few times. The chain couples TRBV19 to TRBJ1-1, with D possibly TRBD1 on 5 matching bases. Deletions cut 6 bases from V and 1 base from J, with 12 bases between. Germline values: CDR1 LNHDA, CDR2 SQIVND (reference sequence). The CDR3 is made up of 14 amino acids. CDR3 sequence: CASSQTTANTEAFF. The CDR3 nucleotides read TGTGCCAGTAGCCAAACGACAGCGAACACTGAAGCTTTCTTT.

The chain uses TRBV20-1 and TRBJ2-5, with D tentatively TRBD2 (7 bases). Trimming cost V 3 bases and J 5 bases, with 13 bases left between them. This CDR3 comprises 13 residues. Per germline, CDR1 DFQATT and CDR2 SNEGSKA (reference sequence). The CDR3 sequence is CSASRGGGETQYF. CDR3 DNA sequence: TGCAGTGCTAGCAGAGGGGGAGGGGAGACCCAGTACTTC.

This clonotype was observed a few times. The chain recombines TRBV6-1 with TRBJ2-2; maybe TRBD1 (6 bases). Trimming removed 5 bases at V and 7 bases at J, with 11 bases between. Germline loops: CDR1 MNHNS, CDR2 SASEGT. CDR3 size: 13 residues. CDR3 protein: CASSPPQGGELFF. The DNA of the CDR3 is TGTGCCAGCAGTCCCCCACAGGGCGGGGAGCTGTTTTTT.

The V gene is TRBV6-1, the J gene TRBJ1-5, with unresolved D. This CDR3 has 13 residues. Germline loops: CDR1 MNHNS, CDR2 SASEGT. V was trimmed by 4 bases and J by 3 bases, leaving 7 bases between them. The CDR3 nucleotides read TGTGCCAGCAGTGGGGCCATCAATCAGCCCCAGCATTTT. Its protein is CASSGAINQPQHF.

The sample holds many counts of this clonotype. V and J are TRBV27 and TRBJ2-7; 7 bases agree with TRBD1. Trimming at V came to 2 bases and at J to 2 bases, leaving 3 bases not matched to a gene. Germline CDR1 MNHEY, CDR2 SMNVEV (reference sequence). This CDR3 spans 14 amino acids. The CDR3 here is CASSLTGATYEQYF. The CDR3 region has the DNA TGTGCCAGCAGTTTAACAGGGGCGACCTACGAGCAGTACTTC.

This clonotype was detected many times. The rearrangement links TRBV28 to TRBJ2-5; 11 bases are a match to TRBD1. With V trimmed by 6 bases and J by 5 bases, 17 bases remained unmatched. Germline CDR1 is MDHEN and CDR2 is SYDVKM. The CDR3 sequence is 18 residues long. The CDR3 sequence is CASSQRRSRTGGWETQYF. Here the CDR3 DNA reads TGTGCCAGCAGCCAAAGAAGGTCCAGGACAGGGGGCTGGGAGACCCAGTACTTC.

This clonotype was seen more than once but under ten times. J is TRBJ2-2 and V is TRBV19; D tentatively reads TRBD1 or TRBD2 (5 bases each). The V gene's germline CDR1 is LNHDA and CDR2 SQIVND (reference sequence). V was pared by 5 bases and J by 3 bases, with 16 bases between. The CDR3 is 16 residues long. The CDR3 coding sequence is TGTGCCAGTAGTGCCCCAGTCGGGACGGACACCGGGGAGCTGTTTTTT. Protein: CASSAPVGTDTGELFF. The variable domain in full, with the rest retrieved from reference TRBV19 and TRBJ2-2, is DGGITQSPKYLFRKEGQNVTLSCEQNLNHDAMYWYRQDPGQGLRLIYYSQIVNDFQKGDIAEGYSVSREKKESFPLTVTSAQKNPTAFYLCASSAPVGTDTGELFFGEGSRLTVL.

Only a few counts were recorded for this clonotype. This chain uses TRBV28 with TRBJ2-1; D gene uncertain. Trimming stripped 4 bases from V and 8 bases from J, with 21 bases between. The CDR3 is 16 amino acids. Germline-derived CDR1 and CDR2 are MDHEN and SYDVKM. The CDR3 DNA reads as TGTGCCAGCAGTTCCGTCTTTAATAAGGGTGGCGATGAGCAGTTCTTC. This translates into CASSSVFNKGGDEQFF. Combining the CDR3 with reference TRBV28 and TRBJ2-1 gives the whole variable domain DVKVTQSSRYLVKRTGEKVFLECVQDMDHENMFWYRQDPGLGLRLIYFSYDVKMKEKGDIPEGYSVSREKKERFSLILESASTNQTSMYLCASSSVFNKGGDEQFFGPGTRLTVL.

The CDR3 sequence is CASSLGLAEAWEQFF. The CDR3 nucleotides are TGTGCCAGCAGCTTAGGACTAGCGGAGGCCTGGGAACAGTTCTTC. The chain is built from TRBV7-2 and TRBJ2-1; 9 bases are shared with TRBD2. The trim removed 1 base at V and 13 bases at J, leaving 11 bases unmatched. CDR3 length equals 15 residues. Germline V gene data show CDR1 as SGHTA and CDR2 as FQGNSA.

The CDR3 is CASSQDIGGMNTEAFF. Written as DNA, the CDR3 is TGCGCCAGCAGCCAAGATATAGGCGGCATGAACACTGAAGCTTTCTTT. The rearrangement uses TRBV4-3 and TRBJ1-1; D gene unclear. The CDR3 has 16 residues. The germline gives CDR1 LGHNA, CDR2 YSLEER. The V end lost 0 bases, the J end lost 0 bases, and 11 bases lay between the germline ends.

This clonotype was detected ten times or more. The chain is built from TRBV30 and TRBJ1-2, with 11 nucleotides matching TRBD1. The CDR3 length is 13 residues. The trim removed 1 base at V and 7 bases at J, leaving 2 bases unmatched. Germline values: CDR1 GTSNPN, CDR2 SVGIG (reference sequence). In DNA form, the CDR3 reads TGTGCCTGGAGTGAGGACAGGGGGCTTGGCTACACCTTC. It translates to CAWSEDRGLGYTF.

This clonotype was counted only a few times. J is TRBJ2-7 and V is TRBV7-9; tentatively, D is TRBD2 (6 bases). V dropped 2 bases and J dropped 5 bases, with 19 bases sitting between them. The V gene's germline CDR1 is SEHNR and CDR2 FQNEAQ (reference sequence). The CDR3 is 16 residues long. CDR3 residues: CASSLSGTFPSNEQYF. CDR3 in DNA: TGTGCCAGCAGCTTATCAGGGACTTTCCCATCAAACGAGCAGTACTTC.

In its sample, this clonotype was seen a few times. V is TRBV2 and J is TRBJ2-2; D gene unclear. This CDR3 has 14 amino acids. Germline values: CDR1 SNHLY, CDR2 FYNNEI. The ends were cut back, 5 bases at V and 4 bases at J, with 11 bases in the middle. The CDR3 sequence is CASSPSVSTGELFF. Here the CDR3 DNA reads TGTGCCAGCAGTCCCTCAGTTAGCACCGGGGAGCTGTTTTTT. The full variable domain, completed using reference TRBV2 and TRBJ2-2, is EPEVTQTPSHQVTQMGQEVILRCVPISNHLYFYWYRQILGQKVEFLVSFYNNEISEKSEIFDDQFSVERPDGSNFTLKIRSTKLEDSAMYFCASSPSVSTGELFFGEGSRLTVL.

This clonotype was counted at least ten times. CDR3 region: CASSKTSPREQYF. Here the CDR3 DNA reads TGTGCCAGCAGTAAGACTAGTCCGAGAGAGCAGTACTTC. The chain joins TRBV6-1 to TRBJ2-7, with D maybe TRBD2 (6 bases). V lost 5 bases and J 7 bases, leaving 15 bases between the germline ends. Per the germline V gene, CDR1 is MNHNS and CDR2 is SASEGT. There are 13 residues in the CDR3.

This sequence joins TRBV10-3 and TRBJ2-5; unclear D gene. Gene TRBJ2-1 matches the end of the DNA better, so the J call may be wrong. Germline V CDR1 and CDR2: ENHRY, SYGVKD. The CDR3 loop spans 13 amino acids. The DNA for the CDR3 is TGTGCCATCAGAAGACTCCACATAGGAGAGCAGTTCTTC. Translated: CAIRRLHIGEQFF.

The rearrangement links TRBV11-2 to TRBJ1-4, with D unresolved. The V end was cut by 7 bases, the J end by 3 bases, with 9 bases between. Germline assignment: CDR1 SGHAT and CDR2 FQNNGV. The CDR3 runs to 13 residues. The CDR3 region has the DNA TGTGCCAGCACCACTACAGCTAATGAAAAACTGTTTTTT. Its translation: CASTTTANEKLFF.